This T cell receptor beta chain is from a study of PD-1 blockade in classical Hodgkin lymphoma (dated by TCRdb to 2020 to 2021). About the study as a whole: The study used TCR beta sequencing and CyTOF to define a peripheral blood immune signature of response to PD-1 blockade in classical Hodgkin lymphoma.

Trimming accounts for 2 bases at V and 4 bases at J, while the number of junction bases matched to no gene is 11. For CDR1 and CDR2, the germline V gene lists ENHRY and SYGVKD. From the cysteine through the phenylalanine, the CDR3 covers 18 amino acids. Solely the CDR3 DNA is kept, with 54 bases framed from the first base. This specimen's time point label, per the study, means: newly diagnosed, previously untreated cHL patient sample. As a comparison group for the relapsed/refractory trial patients, PBMCs were sequenced from patients with newly diagnosed, previously untreated classical Hodgkin lymphoma. Peripheral blood was collected in 8 mL Vacutainer Cell Preparation Tubes, from which PBMCs were isolated by centrifugation and then cryopreserved. Remarks on this clone: The antigen it binds to is not known. Base qualities were left out, and no much larger clone turns up one base away.

The Qiagen DNeasy kit was used to extract genomic DNA both from unsorted PBMCs and from the negatively selected CD4+ and CD8+ fractions. Using primers that anneal to V and J segments, immunoSEQ multiplex PCR amplified the TCR beta CDR3 regions. A synthetic immune receptor repertoire was used to minimize amplification bias, and any remaining bias was removed computationally after sequencing. Per the original workflow: Custom Python scripts were used to quantify repertoire diversity as the Shannon entropy index. Unsorted, CD4+ and CD8+ repertoires were analyzed separately, except for combined analyses in which CD4+ and CD8+ sequences were merged in silico. TCRdb stores this immuneACCESS table with in-frame sequences only. Part of the clones is absent; in the studies checked, under half of the shortfall reflects unresolved V genes, and no reason is known for the rest. Clonal size and the V and J genes are those of that table, whereas D and trimming came from the DNA. This sample lists 45,000 or so clones; roughly 91% were detected once. The ten largest account for nearly 5% of the sample.

The research as a whole found: The study was limited to a single clinical trial cohort, and causes of repertoire differences, possibly disease activity or prior therapy, remained undefined. Newly diagnosed patients were reported to have lower baseline TCR diversity than healthy donors, and relapsed/refractory patients were reported to have lower baseline TCR diversity still.

The origin of this receptor is a human donor with classical Hodgkin lymphoma. What was sequenced was peripheral blood mononuclear cells (PBMCs). The chain was built from TRBV10-3 and TRBJ2-2; TRBD2 matches 9 bases in the middle. The base sequence is TGTGCCATCAGTGAGGCCGGGGTTAGCGGGAGAGGCACCGGGGAGCTGTTTTTT. Translated, it gives CAISEAGVSGRGTGELFF.